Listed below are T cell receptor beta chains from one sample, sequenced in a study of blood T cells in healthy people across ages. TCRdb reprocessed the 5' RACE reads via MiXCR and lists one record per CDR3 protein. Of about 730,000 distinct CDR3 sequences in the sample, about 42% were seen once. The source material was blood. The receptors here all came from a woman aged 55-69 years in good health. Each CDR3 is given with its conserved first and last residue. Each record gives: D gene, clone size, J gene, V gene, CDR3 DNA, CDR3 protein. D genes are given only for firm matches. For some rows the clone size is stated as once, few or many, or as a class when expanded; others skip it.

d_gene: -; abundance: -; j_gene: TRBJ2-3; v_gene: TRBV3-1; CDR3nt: TGTGCCAGCAGCCAAGATAGGATAGTGGTTCCCACAGATACGCAGTATTTT; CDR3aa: CASSQDRIVVPTDTQYF
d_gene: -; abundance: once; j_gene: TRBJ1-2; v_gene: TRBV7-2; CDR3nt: TGTGCCAGCAGCCTGGTCCTCAACTATGGCTACGCCTTC; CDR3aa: CASSLVLNYGYAF
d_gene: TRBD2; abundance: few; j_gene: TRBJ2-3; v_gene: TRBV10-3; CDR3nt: TGTGCCATCGGGCCGCTAGCGGGAGTTGGGGGCACAGATACGCAGTATTTT; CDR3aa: CAIGPLAGVGGTDTQYF
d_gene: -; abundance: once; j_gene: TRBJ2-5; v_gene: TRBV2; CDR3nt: TGTGCCAGCAGTGTTTGGGAGCGAGAGACCCAGTACTTC; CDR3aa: CASSVWERETQYF
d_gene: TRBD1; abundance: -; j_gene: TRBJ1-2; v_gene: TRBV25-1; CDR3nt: TGTGCCAGCAGTGACCCGACAGGGCCTAACTATGGCTACACCTTC; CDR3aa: CASSDPTGPNYGYTF
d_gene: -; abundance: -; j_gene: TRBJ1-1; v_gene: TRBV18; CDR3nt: TGTGCCAGCTCACCTAGGGCAGGGCTACAGAACACTGAAGCTTTCTTT; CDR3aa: CASSPRAGLQNTEAFF
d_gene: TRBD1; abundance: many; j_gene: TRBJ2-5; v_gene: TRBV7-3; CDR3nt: TGTGCCAGCAGTACAGGGGACCAAGAGACCCAGTACTTC; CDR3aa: CASSTGDQETQYF
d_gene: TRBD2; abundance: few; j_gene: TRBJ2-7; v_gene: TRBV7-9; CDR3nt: TGTGCCAGCAGCGACGGGACTAGCGGGACCTACGAGCAGTACTTC; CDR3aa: CASSDGTSGTYEQYF
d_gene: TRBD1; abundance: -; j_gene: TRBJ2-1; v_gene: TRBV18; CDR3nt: TGTGCCAGCTCAGGGACAGCCCGAAATGAGCAGTTCTTC; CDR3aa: CASSGTARNEQFF
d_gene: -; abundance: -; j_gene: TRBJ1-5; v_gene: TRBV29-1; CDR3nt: TGCAGCGTTGAAGGCAAGAACTATACTGGCGGTCAGCCCCAGCATTTT; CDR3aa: CSVEGKNYTGGQPQHF
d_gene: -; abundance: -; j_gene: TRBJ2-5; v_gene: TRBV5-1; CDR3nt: TGCGCCAGCAGCCAGCAGAGGGGGCAAGAGACCCAGTACTTC; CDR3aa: CASSQQRGQETQYF
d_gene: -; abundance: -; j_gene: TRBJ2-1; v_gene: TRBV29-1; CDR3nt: TGCAGCGTTTCGGGGGACGAGCAGTTCTTC; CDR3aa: CSVSGDEQFF
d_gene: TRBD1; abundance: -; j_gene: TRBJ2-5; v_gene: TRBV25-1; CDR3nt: TGTGCCAGCGAGCGAGCAGGGGGCAGGGAGACCCAGTACTTC; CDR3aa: CASERAGGRETQYF
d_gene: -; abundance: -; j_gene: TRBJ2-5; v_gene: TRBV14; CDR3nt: TGTGCCAGCAGCCAAACACACGGGACCTCTCTATTCCAAGAGACCCAGTACTTC; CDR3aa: CASSQTHGTSLFQETQYF
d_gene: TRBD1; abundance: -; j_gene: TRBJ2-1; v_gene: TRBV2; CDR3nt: TGTGCCAGCAGTATGGAAGACAGGGTCTACAATGAGCAGTTCTTC; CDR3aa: CASSMEDRVYNEQFF
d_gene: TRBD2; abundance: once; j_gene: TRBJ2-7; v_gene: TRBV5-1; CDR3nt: TGCGCCAGCAGCTTGACCGCGGGAGTTGCCGAGCAGTACTTC; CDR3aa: CASSLTAGVAEQYF
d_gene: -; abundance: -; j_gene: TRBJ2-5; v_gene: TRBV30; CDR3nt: TGTGCCTGGAGTGTAAAGGAGACCCAGTACTTC; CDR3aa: CAWSVKETQYF
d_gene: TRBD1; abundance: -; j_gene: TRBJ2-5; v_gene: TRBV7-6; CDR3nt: TGTGCCAGCAGCTTTACAGGGGTGGCAGAGACCCAGTACTTC; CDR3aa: CASSFTGVAETQYF
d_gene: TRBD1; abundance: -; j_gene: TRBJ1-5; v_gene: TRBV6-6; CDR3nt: TGTGCCAGCAGACAAACAGGGGGTCAGCCCCAGCATTTT; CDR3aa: CASRQTGGQPQHF
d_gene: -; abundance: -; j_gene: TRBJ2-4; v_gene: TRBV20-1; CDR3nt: TGCAGTGCTATCAGACAGGTCCCCGAGGTGGGCGTTCAGTACTTC; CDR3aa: CSAIRQVPEVGVQYF
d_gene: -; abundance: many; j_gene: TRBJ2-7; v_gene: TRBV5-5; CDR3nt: TGTGCCAGCAGCTTGCAGGAGCCCTACGAGCAGTACTTC; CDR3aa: CASSLQEPYEQYF
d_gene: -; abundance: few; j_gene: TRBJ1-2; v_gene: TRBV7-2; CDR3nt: TGTGCCAGCAGCTTAGCCCGAGAACGGACTAACTATGGCTACACCTTC; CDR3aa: CASSLARERTNYGYTF
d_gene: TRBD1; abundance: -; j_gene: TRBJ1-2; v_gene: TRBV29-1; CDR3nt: TGCAGCCACCGACAGGGCGACTATGGCTACACCTTC; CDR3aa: CSHRQGDYGYTF
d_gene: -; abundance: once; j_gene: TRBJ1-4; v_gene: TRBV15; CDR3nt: TGTGCCACCAGCCCAAGAGAGTCGGCCGGGGGTGAAAAACTGTTTTTT; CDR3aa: CATSPRESAGGEKLFF
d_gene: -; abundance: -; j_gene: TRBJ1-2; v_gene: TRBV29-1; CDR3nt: TGCAGCGTTGCCAGTCCAGGGAAGGCTAACTATGGCTACACCTTC; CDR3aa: CSVASPGKANYGYTF
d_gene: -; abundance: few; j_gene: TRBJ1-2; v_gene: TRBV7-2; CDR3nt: TGTGCCAGCAGCCCTGGAGGGTCCGGCTACACCTTC; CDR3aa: CASSPGGSGYTF
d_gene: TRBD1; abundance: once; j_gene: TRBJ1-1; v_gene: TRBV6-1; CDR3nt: TGTGCCAACAGTGATTTACAGGGGGCCACTGAAGCTTTCTTT; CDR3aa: CANSDLQGATEAFF
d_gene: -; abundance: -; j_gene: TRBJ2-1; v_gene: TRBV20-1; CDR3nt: TGCAGGGGGGAATTAGATTACAATGAGCAGTTCTTC; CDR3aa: CRGELDYNEQFF
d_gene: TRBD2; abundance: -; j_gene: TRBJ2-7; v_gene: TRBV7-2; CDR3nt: TGTGCCAGCAGCCCTAAGAGGGGACTAGCGGGAGCCTCCTACGAGCAGTACTTC; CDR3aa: CASSPKRGLAGASYEQYF
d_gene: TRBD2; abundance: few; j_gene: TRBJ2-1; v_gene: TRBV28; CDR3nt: TGTGCCAGCAGAGTGTCCTCTAGCGGGAGGGCCGATGAGCAGTTCTTC; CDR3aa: CASRVSSSGRADEQFF
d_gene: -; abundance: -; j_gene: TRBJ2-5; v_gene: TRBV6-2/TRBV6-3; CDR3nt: TGTGCCAGCAGACCGGTCGGGGCCCAAGAGACCCAGTACTTC; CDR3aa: CASRPVGAQETQYF
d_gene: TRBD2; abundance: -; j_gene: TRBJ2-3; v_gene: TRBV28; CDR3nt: TGTGCCAGCAGTTTATCTCCAGCGGGAGGGCCGTACTCTAGCACAGATACGCAGTATTTT; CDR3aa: CASSLSPAGGPYSSTDTQYF
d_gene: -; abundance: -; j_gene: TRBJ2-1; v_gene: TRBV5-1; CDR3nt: TGCGCCAGCAGCGTGACTGGGAAGGGTGAGCAGTTCTTC; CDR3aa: CASSVTGKGEQFF
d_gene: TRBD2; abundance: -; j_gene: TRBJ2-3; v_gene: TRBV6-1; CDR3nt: TGTACCAGCGGGAGCGGGGCGATCACAGATACGCAGTATTTT; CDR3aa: CTSGSGAITDTQYF
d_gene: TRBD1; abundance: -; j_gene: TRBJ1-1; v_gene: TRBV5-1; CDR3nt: TGCGCCAGCAGTTCCCACAGGGGTACGGCCACTGAAGCTTTCTTT; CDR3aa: CASSSHRGTATEAFF
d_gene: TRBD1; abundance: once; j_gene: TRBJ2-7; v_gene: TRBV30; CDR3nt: TGTGCCTGGGGGGGGGACAGGGGGCTAGCCGAGCAGTACTTC; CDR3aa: CAWGGDRGLAEQYF